These T cell receptor beta chains were read from a single sample in a study of control samples from healthy donors and cancer patients. Data came from immunoSEQ multiplex PCR; TCRdb stores just in-frame clones and leaves some out. The repertoire consists of under 200,000 clones, with roughly nine tenths occurring once and the leading ten covering 0.65% to 0.85%. Source material: blood. Every receptor here comes from a woman in her twenties or thirties in good health. CDR3s include the opening cysteine and the closing phenylalanine or tryptophan. D genes are given only for firm matches. Clone size is not always given. Where it is, it says once, few, many or a class for expanded clones.

j_gene: TRBJ1-1; v_gene: TRBV6-5; d_gene: .; abundance: .; CDR3nt: TGTGCCAGCAGTTACCTCCTGGGGGCCACTGAAGCTTTCTTT; CDR3aa: CASSYLLGATEAFF
j_gene: TRBJ2-7; v_gene: TRBV9; d_gene: TRBD2; abundance: .; CDR3nt: TGTGCCAGCAGCGTAGGTAGCGGGAGGGAGGAGCAGTACTTC; CDR3aa: CASSVGSGREEQYF
j_gene: TRBJ2-7; v_gene: TRBV28; d_gene: TRBD2; abundance: .; CDR3nt: TGTGCCAGCGGAGCCCCAGCGGGAGCACGCGAGCAGTACTTC; CDR3aa: CASGAPAGAREQYF
j_gene: TRBJ1-4; v_gene: TRBV12-3/TRBV12-4; d_gene: .; abundance: once; CDR3nt: TGTGCCAGCACCCCGGGAGACAATGAAAAACTGTTTTTT; CDR3aa: CASTPGDNEKLFF
j_gene: TRBJ1-2; v_gene: TRBV5-4; d_gene: TRBD1; abundance: few; CDR3nt: TGTGCCAGCAGCGACTACAGGGGGCTACGTGGCTACACCTTC; CDR3aa: CASSDYRGLRGYTF
j_gene: TRBJ2-5; v_gene: TRBV7-6; d_gene: .; abundance: .; CDR3nt: TGTGCCAGCAGCTTTGGGAGTATCCAAGAGACCCAGTACTTC; CDR3aa: CASSFGSIQETQYF
j_gene: TRBJ2-7; v_gene: TRBV28; d_gene: .; abundance: .; CDR3nt: TGTGCCAGCTTTGACCATTCCACCTACGAGCAGTACTTC; CDR3aa: CASFDHSTYEQYF
j_gene: TRBJ2-1; v_gene: TRBV18; d_gene: TRBD2; abundance: .; CDR3nt: TGTGCCAGCTCACCGAATAGCGGGAGTGGGGGGACCTACAATGAGCAGTTCTTC; CDR3aa: CASSPNSGSGGTYNEQFF
j_gene: TRBJ1-6; v_gene: TRBV9; d_gene: TRBD1; abundance: .; CDR3nt: TGTGCCAGCAGCGTAGACACAGGGGGCAATTCACCCCTCCACTTT; CDR3aa: CASSVDTGGNSPLHF
j_gene: TRBJ1-6; v_gene: TRBV6-4; d_gene: .; abundance: .; CDR3nt: TGTGCCAGCAGTGAAGTCGAGATGGGAAGTCCCCTCCACTTT; CDR3aa: CASSEVEMGSPLHF
j_gene: TRBJ2-3; v_gene: TRBV7-9; d_gene: .; abundance: .; CDR3nt: TGTGCCAGCAGCGACACAGATACGCAGTATTTT; CDR3aa: CASSDTDTQYF
j_gene: TRBJ1-4; v_gene: TRBV11-2; d_gene: TRBD1; abundance: once; CDR3nt: TGTGCCAGCAGCCCTGGACAGGGATCTGAAAAACTGTTTTTT; CDR3aa: CASSPGQGSEKLFF
j_gene: TRBJ2-7; v_gene: TRBV10-3; d_gene: .; abundance: once; CDR3nt: TGTGCCACCCGGACCCCCCTGGGCGAGCAGTACTTC; CDR3aa: CATRTPLGEQYF
j_gene: TRBJ1-5; v_gene: TRBV19; d_gene: .; abundance: few; CDR3nt: TGTGCCAGTAGGGGACGGGTCAATCAGCCCCAGCATTTT; CDR3aa: CASRGRVNQPQHF
j_gene: TRBJ2-1; v_gene: TRBV14; d_gene: .; abundance: .; CDR3nt: TGTGCCAGCAGCCAAGTCATTACTTTTTACAATGAGCAGTTCTTC; CDR3aa: CASSQVITFYNEQFF
j_gene: TRBJ1-5; v_gene: TRBV15; d_gene: .; abundance: .; CDR3nt: TGTGCCACCAGCAGAGATCGGGGAAATCAGCCCCAGCATTTT; CDR3aa: CATSRDRGNQPQHF
j_gene: TRBJ1-5; v_gene: TRBV6-5; d_gene: .; abundance: .; CDR3nt: TGTGCCAGCAGGGGGGAGTATCAGCCCCAGCATTTT; CDR3aa: CASRGEYQPQHF
j_gene: TRBJ2-5; v_gene: TRBV6-5; d_gene: .; abundance: .; CDR3nt: TGTGCCAGCAGCCAGTTGACAAGGGAGGAGACCCAGTACTTC; CDR3aa: CASSQLTREETQYF
j_gene: TRBJ2-1; v_gene: TRBV5-1; d_gene: .; abundance: .; CDR3nt: TGCGCCAGCAGCACACCGCCCCACAATGAGCAGTTCTTC; CDR3aa: CASSTPPHNEQFF
j_gene: TRBJ2-1; v_gene: TRBV10-1; d_gene: .; abundance: .; CDR3nt: TGCGCCAGCAGGAGGGAGGCCCCTCACAATGAGCAGTTCTTC; CDR3aa: CASRREAPHNEQFF
j_gene: TRBJ2-2; v_gene: TRBV2; d_gene: TRBD1; abundance: .; CDR3nt: TGTGCCAGCAGACAGGGGGAGGTTAGCACCGGGGAGCTGTTTTTT; CDR3aa: CASRQGEVSTGELFF
j_gene: TRBJ1-2; v_gene: TRBV5-1; d_gene: .; abundance: .; CDR3nt: TGCGCCAGCAGCCCGCAGGACACACTTGACTATGGCTACACCTTC; CDR3aa: CASSPQDTLDYGYTF
j_gene: TRBJ1-1; v_gene: TRBV30; d_gene: .; abundance: .; CDR3nt: TGTGCCTGGAGAGTAAGGGGAAGGACTGAAGCTTTCTTT; CDR3aa: CAWRVRGRTEAFF
j_gene: TRBJ2-3; v_gene: TRBV27; d_gene: TRBD1; abundance: .; CDR3nt: TGTGCCAGCAGTCTGACAGGGGGCTTCACAGATACGCAGTATTTT; CDR3aa: CASSLTGGFTDTQYF
j_gene: TRBJ1-5; v_gene: TRBV6-5; d_gene: .; abundance: .; CDR3nt: TGTGCCAGCAGTTACAGGGGGACCAATCAGCCCCAGCATTTT; CDR3aa: CASSYRGTNQPQHF
j_gene: TRBJ1-5; v_gene: TRBV11-2; d_gene: .; abundance: .; CDR3nt: TGTGCCAGCAGCGGAGGGATTAATCAGCCCCAGCATTTT; CDR3aa: CASSGGINQPQHF
j_gene: TRBJ2-7; v_gene: TRBV24-1; d_gene: .; abundance: once; CDR3nt: TGTGCCACCAGTGACCCAGGCTCCTACGAGCAGTACTTC; CDR3aa: CATSDPGSYEQYF
j_gene: TRBJ1-2; v_gene: TRBV29-1; d_gene: .; abundance: .; CDR3nt: TGCAGCGTTGACACAGGAGGCTCATATGGCTACACCTTC; CDR3aa: CSVDTGGSYGYTF
j_gene: TRBJ2-2; v_gene: TRBV6-4; d_gene: .; abundance: .; CDR3nt: TGTGCCAGCAGTGAACAGGGAGGAACGAACACCGGGGAGCTGTTTTTT; CDR3aa: CASSEQGGTNTGELFF
j_gene: TRBJ2-7; v_gene: TRBV12-3/TRBV12-4; d_gene: .; abundance: .; CDR3nt: TGTGCCAGCAGTACCAGGGTATCCGAGCAGTACTTC; CDR3aa: CASSTRVSEQYF
j_gene: TRBJ1-2; v_gene: TRBV7-3; d_gene: .; abundance: once; CDR3nt: TGTGCCAGCAGCAAACGGGGCAGAGCTGACGGCTACACCTTC; CDR3aa: CASSKRGRADGYTF
j_gene: TRBJ1-2; v_gene: TRBV5-1; d_gene: TRBD1; abundance: .; CDR3nt: TGCGCCAGCAGCTCGACAGGGGCTGAGGGCTACACCTTC; CDR3aa: CASSSTGAEGYTF
j_gene: TRBJ2-5; v_gene: TRBV18; d_gene: .; abundance: .; CDR3nt: TGTGCCAGCTCACTACAAACACAAGAGACCCAGTACTTC; CDR3aa: CASSLQTQETQYF
j_gene: TRBJ2-5; v_gene: TRBV3-1/TRBV3-2; d_gene: TRBD2; abundance: .; CDR3nt: TGTGCCAGCAGCCCCAGACTAGCGGGAGGGCCTGCTATAGAGACCCAGTACTTC; CDR3aa: CASSPRLAGGPAIETQYF
j_gene: TRBJ2-7; v_gene: TRBV7-9; d_gene: TRBD2; abundance: .; CDR3nt: TGTGCCAGCAGCCTCAACCTCCCGGGGGGGGCGGGGCAGTACTTC; CDR3aa: CASSLNLPGGAGQYF
j_gene: TRBJ2-3; v_gene: TRBV7-3; d_gene: TRBD2; abundance: .; CDR3nt: TGTGCCAGCAGCTTAAGTAAGGAGAGCGGGAGAACAGATACGCAGTATTTT; CDR3aa: CASSLSKESGRTDTQYF
j_gene: TRBJ2-5; v_gene: TRBV18; d_gene: .; abundance: .; CDR3nt: TGTGCCAGCTCACCATGGGGAGAGGGAGAGACCCAGTACTTC; CDR3aa: CASSPWGEGETQYF
j_gene: TRBJ1-1; v_gene: TRBV27; d_gene: .; abundance: once; CDR3nt: TGTGCCAGCACGGCCACCTGGAACACTGAAGCTTTCTTT; CDR3aa: CASTATWNTEAFF
j_gene: TRBJ2-2; v_gene: TRBV11-2; d_gene: TRBD2; abundance: once; CDR3nt: TGTGCCAGCAGCCCGGGACTAGCCCCCACCGGGGAGCTGTTTTTT; CDR3aa: CASSPGLAPTGELFF
j_gene: TRBJ1-3; v_gene: TRBV6-5; d_gene: .; abundance: .; CDR3nt: TGTGCCAGCAGCAAATCAGGAGCTACTGGAAACACCATATATTTT; CDR3aa: CASSKSGATGNTIYF
j_gene: TRBJ1-5; v_gene: TRBV28; d_gene: .; abundance: .; CDR3nt: TGTGCCAGCAGTCCGATGGGCCTGGGCAATCAGCCCCAGCATTTT; CDR3aa: CASSPMGLGNQPQHF